A single sample is the source of the 30 T cell receptor beta chains below, sequenced in a study of OX40 agonist ivuxolimab in advanced cancers. The assay was immunoSEQ multiplex PCR, and TCRdb's table has in-frame clones only and misses some. The sample holds approximately 24,000 clones, just under 80% seen once. Sequencing was performed on CD4+ or CD8+ T cells sorted from blood, taken in a trial of the OX40 agonist ivuxolimab. These receptor sequences come from an adult with an advanced solid tumor such as melanoma, head and neck, liver or kidney cancer.

The V and J genes are TRBV7-9 and TRBJ1-2; 9 positions agree with TRBD1. Trimming at V came to 5 bases and at J to 8 bases, leaving 21 bases not matched to a gene. Germline loops: CDR1 SEHNR, CDR2 FQNEAQ (reference sequence). The CDR3 extends over 18 amino acids. The CDR3 bases are TGTGCCAGCAGCCGGACACAGGGGGCGTCGGTTTCTGGAACGGGCTACACCTTC. Amino acid sequence: CASSRTQGASVSGTGYTF.

The chain employs TRBV2 and TRBJ2-4; TRBD1 matches at 11 bases. With V trimmed by 7 bases and J by 6 bases, 5 bases remained unmatched. This CDR3 region has 14 residues. The germline V gene encodes CDR1 SNHLY and CDR2 FYNNEI. CDR3: CASTPGQGGNIQYF. The CDR3 DNA sequence: TGTGCCAGCACCCCGGGACAGGGGGGAAACATTCAGTACTTC.

The chain has TRBV7-9 and TRBJ2-4; D not certain. CDR1 is SEHNR, CDR2 FQNEAQ, per germline (reference sequence). The CDR3 consists of 12 residues. The V end lost 6 bases, the J end lost 5 bases, and 8 bases lay between the germline ends. This CDR3 reads CASRRWENIQYF. CDR3 in DNA: TGTGCCAGCAGGAGATGGGAAAACATTCAGTACTTC.

The chain links TRBV11-2 to TRBJ2-2; D may be TRBD1 or TRBD2 (5 bases each). V shed 7 bases and J shed 1 base, with 16 bases lying between them. This CDR3 comprises 16 residues. CDR1 is SGHAT, CDR2 FQNNGV, per germline. As DNA, the CDR3 is TGTGCCAGCACCCCTCGCGTGGGGGTGAACACCGGGGAGCTGTTTTTT. It specifies CASTPRVGVNTGELFF.

This chain connects TRBV4-1 to TRBJ2-7; D is undetermined. Trimming shortened V by 0 bases and J by 0 bases, and 12 bases separated the two germline ends. Germline V gene lookup returns CDR1 MGHRA and CDR2 YSYEKL. The CDR3 totals 16 residues. CDR3 in amino acids: CASSQEVAPSSYEQYF. CDR3 DNA: TGCGCCAGCAGCCAAGAAGTGGCGCCCAGCTCCTACGAGCAGTACTTC.

The chain carries TRBV9 and TRBJ1-1, with TRBD1 matching 10 bases. Losses at the gene ends were 3 bases for V and 4 bases for J; bases not matched to a gene: 9. CDR1 SGDLS and CDR2 YYNGEE come from the germline V gene. CDR3 length: 16 amino acids. The CDR3 sequence is CASSGGQGSLVTEAFF. CDR3 in DNA: TGTGCCAGCAGCGGGGGACAGGGGTCGCTCGTCACTGAAGCTTTCTTT. The full variable domain, rest sourced from reference TRBV9 and TRBJ1-1, is DSGVTQTPKHLITATGQRVTLRCSPRSGDLSVYWYQQSLDQGLQFLIQYYNGEERAKGNILERFSAQQFPDLHSELNLSSLELGDSALYFCASSGGQGSLVTEAFFGQGTRLTVV.

CDR3 in DNA: TGTGCCAGCAGCGGGGGACTAGCGTCCACCGGGGAGCTGTTTTTT. This gives the protein CASSGGLASTGELFF. V is TRBV5-4 and J is TRBJ2-2; 10 nucleotides agree with TRBD2. V lost 4 bases and J lost 4; bases outside the gene matches: 4. CDR3 length equals 15 residues. The germline V gene has CDR1 SGHNT and CDR2 YYREEE (reference sequence).

This clone was observed a few times. V usage is TRBV4-1 and J usage is TRBJ2-7, with D tentatively TRBD2 (7 bases). V dropped 0 bases and J dropped 3 bases, with 15 bases sitting between them. The germline V gene has CDR1 MGHRA and CDR2 YSYEKL. This CDR3 spans 16 amino acids. As DNA, the CDR3 is TGCGCCAGCAGCCAAGACGAGGGGGGGGGCTTCTACGAGCAGTACTTC. This sequence encodes CASSQDEGGGFYEQYF.

DNA of the CDR3: TGTGCCAGTCGACTGGGAGTTGGCAATCAGCCCCAGCATTTT. It encodes CASRLGVGNQPQHF. V gene TRBV27 combines with J gene TRBJ1-5; unclear D gene. V was clipped by 9 bases and J by 2 bases, with 14 bases between them. Germline CDR1 and CDR2: MNHEY and SMNVEV (reference sequence). The CDR3 contains 14 residues.

This clone was seen at least ten times. The V gene is TRBV7-3, the J gene TRBJ2-3; D not certain. The CDR3 spans 15 residues. Germline CDR1 SGHTA, CDR2 FQGTGA. Trimming took 1 base from V and 0 from J, leaving 8 bases between them. The CDR3: CASSLMAASTDTQYF. CDR3 DNA sequence: TGTGCCAGCAGCTTAATGGCGGCTAGCACAGATACGCAGTATTTT.

The chain uses TRBV6-5 and TRBJ2-1; tentatively, D is TRBD2 (5 bases). V lost 7 bases, J lost 4 bases, and 17 bases lay in between. Germline V lookup: CDR1 MNHEY, CDR2 SVGAGI. CDR3 length: 15 amino acids. Written as DNA, the CDR3 is TGTGCCAGCACCGAACAAGGACTTATATACAATGAGCAGTTCTTC. It yields the protein CASTEQGLIYNEQFF.

The genes are TRBV6-4 and TRBJ2-1; 7 nucleotides line up with TRBD2. This CDR3 is 17 amino acids long. The V and J ends lost 3 bases and 7 bases, in that order; junction bases with no gene match: 15. Germline V lookup: CDR1 MRHNA, CDR2 SNTAGT. The CDR3 region is CASSEVEGAGRRNEQFF. In DNA form, the CDR3 reads TGTGCCAGCAGTGAGGTAGAGGGAGCGGGAAGAAGGAATGAGCAGTTCTTC.

Worth noting for this clone: At the DNA level, this CDR3 is encoded by other sequences in the same sample as well. The chain has TRBV9 and TRBJ2-5; D unclear. The V gene's germline CDR1 is SGDLS and CDR2 YYNGEE. V lost 2 bases and J lost 3, with 8 bases in between. The CDR3 has 13 amino acids. CDR3: CASSVGGEETQYF. CDR3 in DNA: TGTGCCAGCAGCGTCGGTGGGGAAGAGACCCAGTACTTC.

The chain combines TRBV6-4 with TRBJ2-5, with 8 nucleotides matching TRBD1. With 5 bases clipped from V and 4 bases from J, the junction kept 9 bases outside the gene matches. CDR1 and CDR2 (germline): MRHNA, SNTAGT. The CDR3 length is 15 residues. The CDR3 sequence: CASSYTGGILETQYF. CDR3 nucleotide sequence: TGTGCCAGCAGTTACACAGGGGGGATCTTAGAGACCCAGTACTTC.

The chain is built from TRBV10-3 and TRBJ2-1; TRBD2 aligns across 12 bases. Germline CDR1 is ENHRY and CDR2 is SYGVKD. After removal of 3 bases from V and 9 bases from J, the junction contained 3 bases not matched to a gene. The CDR3 extends over 14 amino acids. CDR3: CAISDLAGGLEQFF. The CDR3 DNA follows: TGTGCCATCAGTGACCTAGCGGGGGGGCTTGAGCAGTTCTTC.

This clone appeared a few times. The chain recombines TRBV10-1 with TRBJ2-7, with 8 bases that match TRBD2. This CDR3 spans 13 amino acids. V was clipped by 4 bases and J by 4 bases; unmatched bases: 3. From germline, CDR1 is WNHNN and CDR2 SYGVQD (reference sequence). DNA of the CDR3: TGCGCCAGCAGTGTAACTAGCGGTTACGAGCAGTACTTC. Translating it yields CASSVTSGYEQYF.

This chain uses TRBV28 with TRBJ2-3; 7 bases agree with TRBD1. V was pared by 10 bases and J by 3 bases, with 7 bases of the junction left unmatched. There are 13 residues in the CDR3. Per the germline V gene, CDR1 is MDHEN and CDR2 is SYDVKM. CDR3 nucleotide sequence: TGTGCCACCGACAAGACAGGGACAGATACGCAGTATTTT. Encoded protein: CATDKTGTDTQYF.

V and J are TRBV6-5 and TRBJ1-2, with D unclear. Looked up from germline, CDR1 is MNHEY and CDR2 is SVGAGI. Trimming left V 7 bases short and J 8 bases short, with 11 bases between. The CDR3 is made up of 11 amino acids. The DNA for the CDR3 is TGTGCCAGCACCCTGGGCAAAGGCTACACCTTC. This translates into CASTLGKGYTF.

The chain joins TRBV7-2 to TRBJ1-2, with 9 bases aligning to TRBD1. The germline V gene encodes CDR1 SGHTA and CDR2 FQGNSA. V was clipped by 1 base and J by 7 bases; unmatched bases: 10. This CDR3 is 16 amino acids long. DNA of the CDR3: TGTGCCAGCAGCTTAGGCTCGGGACAGGGAAACGGTGGCTACACCTTC. This encodes CASSLGSGQGNGGYTF.

The chain recombines TRBV7-2 with TRBJ2-7, with 7 positions matching TRBD2. The CDR3 sequence is 16 residues long. The germline gives CDR1 SGHTA, CDR2 FQGNSA. The junction had 16 bases not matched to a gene; V was cut back by 6 bases and J by 5 bases. The CDR3 region has the DNA TGTGCCAGCAGTCTTCTCTGGGGGGGAATGAGGAACGAGCAGTACTTC. Protein product: CASSLLWGGMRNEQYF.

The CDR3 spells CASSVEGRGTEAFF. The CDR3 region has the DNA TGTGCCAGCAGCGTAGAGGGGAGGGGCACTGAAGCTTTCTTT. The V call is TRBV9, the J call TRBJ1-1; a possible D gene is TRBD1 (5 bases). The V gene lost 0 bases and the J gene lost 4 bases, with 10 bases spanning the gap. This CDR3 is built from 14 residues. From germline, CDR1 is SGDLS and CDR2 YYNGEE.

CDR3 amino acids: CASSPSWTNSQPQHF. The CDR3 DNA reads TGTGCCAGCAGCCCATCCTGGACGAATAGTCAGCCCCAGCATTTT. The V and J genes are TRBV9 and TRBJ1-5, with D unresolved. Germline values: CDR1 SGDLS, CDR2 YYNGEE. V lost 4 bases, J lost 6 bases, and 17 bases lay in between. The CDR3 has 15 residues.

The chain joins TRBV11-2 to TRBJ2-7, with D unclear. Trimming shortened V by 4 bases and J by 3 bases, and 7 bases separated the two germline ends. This CDR3 region has 12 residues. Germline-derived CDR1 and CDR2 are SGHAT and FQNNGV. The CDR3 region is CASSSDSYEQYF. In DNA, the CDR3 is TGTGCCAGCAGCTCGGATAGCTACGAGCAGTACTTC.

The CDR3 loop reads CASSLRGQGSQPQHF. CDR3 DNA sequence: TGTGCCAGCAGCTTACGGGGACAGGGGAGTCAGCCCCAGCATTTT. The rearrangement links TRBV13 to TRBJ1-5; 10 bases match TRBD1. The length of the CDR3 is 15 residues. Unmatched junction bases numbered 4, after V lost 2 bases and J lost 6 bases. CDR1 and CDR2 from the germline V gene are PRHDT and FYEKMQ (reference sequence). Full variable domain (rest looked up from reference TRBV13 and TRBJ1-5): AAGVIQSPRHLIKEKRETATLKCYPIPRHDTVYWYQQGPGQDPQFLISFYEKMQSDKGSIPDRFSAQQFSDYHSELNMSSLELGDSALYFCASSLRGQGSQPQHFGDGTRLSIL.

V is TRBV6-4 and J is TRBJ2-1; 9 nucleotides line up with TRBD1. V lost 5 bases and J lost 6; bases outside the gene matches: 2. This CDR3 spans 13 amino acids. From germline, CDR1 is MRHNA and CDR2 SNTAGT. In DNA, the CDR3 is TGTGCCAGCAGTCCGGGACAGGGCAATGAGCAGTTCTTC. It yields the protein CASSPGQGNEQFF.

This clone appeared once. The chain is built from TRBV2 and TRBJ2-7; either TRBD1 or TRBD2 may fit D (5 bases each). The ends were cut back, 2 bases at V and 1 base at J, with 12 bases in the middle. The CDR3 is made up of 15 amino acids. Germline V CDR1 and CDR2: SNHLY, FYNNEI. CDR3 loop: CASSEYLAGSYEQYF. The DNA of the CDR3 is TGTGCCAGCAGTGAATATCTAGCAGGGTCCTACGAGCAGTACTTC.

The rearrangement links TRBV5-6 to TRBJ1-5; D unresolved. With 0 bases removed from V and 6 bases from J, the gap between germline ends came to 13 bases. Germline loops: CDR1 SGHDT, CDR2 YYEEEE. The CDR3 runs 15 residues. The CDR3, as DNA: TGTGCCAGCAGCTTGGTTTCCGAGACCCCTCAGCCCCAGCATTTT. Amino acids: CASSLVSETPQPQHF.

J is TRBJ1-6 and V is TRBV6-4; 9 bases map to TRBD1. Germline CDR1 is MRHNA and CDR2 is SNTAGT. The CDR3 runs 15 residues. Germline trimming cut 5 bases from V and 7 bases from J; bases unmatched to any gene: 6. The DNA for the CDR3 is TGTGCCAGCAGTCTACAGGGGGCTGGAAATTCACCCCTCCACTTT. This gives the protein CASSLQGAGNSPLHF.

The chain couples TRBV28 to TRBJ2-5; 7 nucleotides align to TRBD1. The CDR3 loop spans 15 amino acids. After removal of 5 bases from V and 5 bases from J, the junction contained 11 bases not matched to a gene. CDR1 is MDHEN and CDR2 is SYDVKM in the germline V gene. The DNA for the CDR3 is TGTGCCAGCAGTCTCTTGACAGGGATCGGGGAGACCCAGTACTTC. Its protein product is CASSLLTGIGETQYF.

V is TRBV18 and J is TRBJ1-1; D is ambiguous. Germline-derived CDR1 and CDR2 are KGHSH and LQKENI. The V gene lost 2 bases and the J gene lost 2 bases, with 15 bases spanning the gap. The CDR3 loop spans 16 amino acids. The CDR3 DNA reads TGTGCCAGCTCACCATACCCCCCGGCAGCTAACACTGAAGCTTTCTTT. Translating gives CASSPYPPAANTEAFF.